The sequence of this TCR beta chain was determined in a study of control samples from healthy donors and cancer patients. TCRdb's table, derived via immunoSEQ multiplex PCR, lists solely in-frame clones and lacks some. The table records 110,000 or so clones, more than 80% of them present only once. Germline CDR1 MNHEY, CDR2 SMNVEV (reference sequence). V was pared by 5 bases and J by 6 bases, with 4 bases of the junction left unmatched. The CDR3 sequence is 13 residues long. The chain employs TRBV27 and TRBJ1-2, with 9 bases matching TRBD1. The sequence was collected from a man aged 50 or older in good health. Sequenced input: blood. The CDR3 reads CASSVTGGNGYTF. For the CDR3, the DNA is TGTGCCAGCAGTGTCACAGGGGGCAATGGCTACACCTTC.